The T cell receptor (beta chain) described here comes from a study of blood T cell repertoires in COVID-19 (dated by TCRdb to 2020 to 2022). Regarding the complete study: Samples covering the acute and convalescent phases of COVID-19 were provided by collaborators in the United States, Italy and Spain. The material from the prospective study consisted of cDNA or gDNA derived from T cells, B-cell-depleted T cells, or PBMCs. The dataset comprised deeply sampled blood TCRbeta repertoires from subjects exposed to, actively infected with, or recovered from COVID-19. A freely available public database, intended as a resource for researchers studying the immune response to SARS-CoV-2, is where the repertoires were released. The samples were drawn from two sources: the first 160 participants of the ongoing ImmuneRACE study, and 1,000 to 1,500 subjects contributed by 6 global collaborators. Sample metadata almost always included a de-identified subject ID, COVID-19 status, age in years and sex. Where available, HLA class I and class II types were taken from metadata supplied by the sample provider and were not determined by assay-based typing.

The research as a whole found: The quantity of clinical and demographic metadata differed by source and by participant and was supplied without curation.

TCRbeta CDR3 regions were amplified from genomic DNA by means of the immunoSEQ Assay, a bias-controlled multiplex PCR. As for the original processing: Within the assay, amplification of reference gene primers was used to estimate how many nucleated cells each sample contained. To quantify the absolute abundance of each unique TCRbeta CDR3 rearrangement, sequence reads were collapsed and filtered. For each sample, productive Simpson clonality was calculated by taking the square root of Simpson's diversity index across productive rearrangements. The table comes from immuneACCESS by way of TCRdb, which keeps in-frame sequences with V and J called. Part of the clones is missing from these tables; in studies checked, under half for an unresolved V gene and the rest for unknown reasons. The DNA gave D and trimming, while V, J and clone size come from that table. In this sample the table shows 150,000 or so clones, about 85% of which occur a single time. Approximately 3.3% of the sample is held by the ten biggest clonotypes.

A note on this clone: The target of this receptor is not known. Within one base of it there is no much larger clone, and no base qualities were kept.

Collaborating institutions collected whole blood in K2EDTA tubes following their own protocols. For TCRbeta analysis, collaborators shipped samples as frozen whole blood, isolated PBMCs, or DNA extracted from either of those sample types. The CDR3 contains 14 residues, cysteine and phenylalanine counted. Only the CDR3 DNA is retained, 42 bases long and in frame from the first base. The junction shows trimming of 3 bases on V and 5 bases on J, and the gene matches do not reach 6 bases of it. As encoded in the germline V gene (reference sequence), CDR1 is SGHAT while CDR2 is FQDESV. The chain is assembled from TRBV11-1 and TRBJ1-1, with TRBD1 matching 7 junction bases. This sequence originates from a human donor with acute or convalescent COVID-19. The donor label of this sample is uncertain. Source material: peripheral blood. The DNA sequence follows: TGTGCCAGCAGCTTCTACAGGGGAGAGACTGAAGCTTTCTTT. It translates to CASSFYRGETEAFF.